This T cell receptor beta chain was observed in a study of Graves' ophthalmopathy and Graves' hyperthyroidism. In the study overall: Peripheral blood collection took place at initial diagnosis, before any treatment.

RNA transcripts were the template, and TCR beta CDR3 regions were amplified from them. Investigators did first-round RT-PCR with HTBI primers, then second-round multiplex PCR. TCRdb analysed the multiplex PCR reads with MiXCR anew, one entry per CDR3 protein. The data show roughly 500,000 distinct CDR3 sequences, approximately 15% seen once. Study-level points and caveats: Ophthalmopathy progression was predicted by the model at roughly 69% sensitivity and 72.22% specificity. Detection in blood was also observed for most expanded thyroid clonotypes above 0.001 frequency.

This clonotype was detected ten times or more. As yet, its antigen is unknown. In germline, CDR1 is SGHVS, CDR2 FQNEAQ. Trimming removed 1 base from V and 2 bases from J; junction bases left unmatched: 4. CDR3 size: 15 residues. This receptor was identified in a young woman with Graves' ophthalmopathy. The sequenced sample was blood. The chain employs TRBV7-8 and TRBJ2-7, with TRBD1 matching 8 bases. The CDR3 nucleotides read TGTGCCAGCAGCTTAGGTCGGACAGGGACCTACGAGCAGTACTTC. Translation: CASSLGRTGTYEQYF.